This T cell receptor (beta chain) originates from a study of human T cells and chemical hapten exposure. Points from the study as a whole: TCRs above 1 in 1000 frequency stayed constant with DPC sensitization.

The library tagged individual cDNA molecules with unique molecular identifiers. TCRdb re-analysed the RACE reads in MiXCR, keeping a single row per CDR3 protein. This sample has 250,000 or so distinct CDR3 sequences, with 7.7% found just once. Time point noted: pre-sensitization, week 0. As to treatment: therapeutic diphenylcyclopropenone sensitization with weekly scalp DPC. The germline V gene has CDR1 MDHEN and CDR2 SYDVKM. The CDR3 loop spans 17 amino acids. The V end lost 3 bases, the J end lost 5 bases, and 20 bases lay between the germline ends. This clonotype was found a few times. The antigen remains undetermined.

The input for sequencing was whole blood, taken in connection with sensitization to the hapten diphenylcyclopropenone (DPC). The chain links TRBV28 to TRBJ2-4; D is undetermined. The receptor was derived from a man aged 18 to 35 with alopecia areata. Some clones in this sample may be carry-over from other donors' samples. In DNA form, the CDR3 reads TGTGCCAGCAGTTTTGGTACACTAATAGGCAGACAAAACATTCAGTACTTC. This encodes CASSFGTLIGRQNIQYF.